A single T cell receptor beta chain is shown here with its context. This record belongs to a study of shared clonotypes between healthy human individuals. Assay: immunoSEQ multiplex PCR; the TCRdb copy retains only in-frame clones and omits some. The sample has around 2.1 million clones; just over 90% are singletons. Terminally differentiated effector memory CD45RA+ cells were excluded by CCR7 positive selection of CD45RO-negative cells. The CDR3 length is 14 residues. V was shortened by 6 bases and J by 4 bases, with 14 bases between the two germline ends. The germline V gene has CDR1 SGHRS and CDR2 YFSETQ.

Sequenced material: naive CD8+ T cells from PBMCs. The genes are TRBV5-1 and TRBJ2-1; D is perhaps TRBD2 (5 bases). This sequence was found in a man aged 18 to 29 in good health. Some clones in this sample may be carry-over from other donors' samples. CDR3 bases: TGCGCCAGCACTTGGGCGGGCAGTTACAATGAGCAGTTCTTC. Translation: CASTWAGSYNEQFF.